The next 3 T cell receptor beta chains were all read from a single sample in a study of CD8 T cells in Susac syndrome. Random hexamers were used to reverse transcribe the RNA input (0.5 to 1 ug). Via MiXCR, TCRdb re-called the immunoSEQ multiplex PCR reads, giving one row per CDR3 protein. The sample shows about 290,000 distinct CDR3 sequences, around 91% of them seen only once. The sample taken for sequencing was CD8+ T cells from PBMCs. The origin of the receptors is a human donor with multiple sclerosis.

The chain is built from TRBV7-9 and TRBJ2-7; TRBD1 aligns across 9 bases. J lost 1 base, V lost 2 bases, and 3 bases had no gene match. This CDR3 contains 15 residues. Germline V gene lookup returns CDR1 SEHNR and CDR2 FQNEAQ (reference sequence). DNA for the CDR3: TGTGCCAGCAGCTTAAAGACAGGGGGATCCTACGAGCAGTACTTC. It translates to CASSLKTGGSYEQYF.

The CDR3 here is CASSLRQGEGTQYF. The CDR3 DNA follows: TGTGCCAGCAGCTTACGTCAGGGAGAGGGGACGCAGTATTTT. The chain joins TRBV7-8 to TRBJ2-3; D possibly uses TRBD1 or TRBD2 (5 bases each). Germline CDR1 SGHVS, CDR2 FQNEAQ. V lost 2 bases and J lost 9, with 15 bases in between. This CDR3 spans 14 amino acids. The complete variable domain, with remaining parts taken from reference TRBV7-8 and TRBJ2-3, reads GAGVSQSPRYKVAKRGQDVALRCDPISGHVSLFWYQQALGQGPEFLTYFQNEAQLDKSGLPSDRFFAERPEGSVSTLKIQRTQQEDSAVYLCASSLRQGEGTQYFGPGTRLTVL.

The genes are TRBV30 and TRBJ1-1; 12 nucleotides line up with TRBD1. This CDR3 is built from 18 residues. The germline gives CDR1 GTSNPN, CDR2 SVGIG (reference sequence). The J segment lost 1 base and the V segment lost 0 bases, leaving 9 bases of the junction unmatched. The DNA of the CDR3 is TGTGCCTGGAGTGTGTGGGGACAGGGGGCTGAGGAGAACACTGAAGCTTTCTTT. Its protein product is CAWSVWGQGAEENTEAFF. Variable domain in full (rest from reference TRBV30 and TRBJ1-1): SQTIHQWPATLVQPVGSPLSLECTVEGTSNPNLYWYRQAAGRGLQLLFYSVGIGQISSEVPQNLSASRPQDRQFILSSKKLLLSDSGFYLCAWSVWGQGAEENTEAFFGQGTRLTVV.